The rows below give T cell receptor beta chains drawn from one sample of a study of blood T cell repertoires in COVID-19. Profiling relied on immunoSEQ multiplex PCR, and the TCRdb table lists in-frame clones only, not all of them. The data contain around 200,000 clones, roughly 83% of them singletons. The material sequenced was PBMCs or T cells enriched from blood (not recorded which). All receptors come from a man aged 35 to 55 with acute COVID-19. Each CDR3 is given with its conserved first and last residue. D genes are given only for firm matches.

J,D,V,DNA,CDR3
TRBJ1-3,.,TRBV5-5,TGTGCCAGCAGCCTTGACTACTTTGGAAACACCATATATTTT,CASSLDYFGNTIYF
TRBJ1-4,TRBD1,TRBV28,TGTGCCAGTAACAGGGGGCGAAATGAAAAACTGTTTTTT,CASNRGRNEKLFF
TRBJ1-6,TRBD1,TRBV28,TGTGCCAGCATCCGGCAGGGGGCGCGGTTTAATTCACCCCTCCACTTT,CASIRQGARFNSPLHF
TRBJ2-7,.,TRBV12-2,TGTGCAAGTCGCTTTAACCTTGGTGGTCCCGGGACAGGGAGGAAGGAGAGTGAGCAGTACTTC,CASRFNLGGPGTGRKESEQYF
TRBJ2-5,TRBD2,TRBV7-9,TGTGCCAGCAGCTTAGCGCTAAGACTAGCGGGAGTTTCTCAAGAGACCCAGTACTTC,CASSLALRLAGVSQETQYF
TRBJ2-1,TRBD2,TRBV4-3,TGCGCCAGCAGCCAGGGGACTAGCGGGAGGGACGAGCAGTTCTTC,CASSQGTSGRDEQFF
TRBJ1-5,TRBD1,TRBV12-3/TRBV12-4,TGTGCCAGCAGTCAACAGGGGCGACAGCCCCAGCATTTT,CASSQQGRQPQHF
TRBJ1-2,TRBD1,TRBV9,TGTGCCAGCAGCGCTCAGGGGGCGGACTATGGCTACACCTTC,CASSAQGADYGYTF
TRBJ1-5,TRBD1,TRBV6-5,TGTGCCAGCAGTTTCGGACAGGGTCGACAGCCCCAGCATTTT,CASSFGQGRQPQHF
TRBJ2-3,.,TRBV7-6,TGTGCCAGCAGCCTCGAGCTCTGGCGGGATACGCAGTATTTT,CASSLELWRDTQYF
TRBJ2-1,TRBD1,TRBV7-3,TGTGCCAGCAGCGATAGGACAGGGAAGTCGGCGGATGAGCAGTTCTTC,CASSDRTGKSADEQFF
TRBJ2-3,.,TRBV5-4,TGTGCCAGCAGTCTAACGGAGAGTCGCACAGATACGCAGTATTTT,CASSLTESRTDTQYF
TRBJ1-2,.,TRBV9,TGTGCCAGCAGCCAGGGTGGTGGGAACTATGGCTACACCTTC,CASSQGGGNYGYTF
TRBJ2-1,TRBD2,TRBV11-2,TGTGCCAGCAGCATTAGCGGGGGACTTTACAATGAGCAGTTCTTC,CASSISGGLYNEQFF